The next 9 T cell receptor beta chains were all read from a single sample in a study of beta chain features in type 1 diabetes. Whole-study findings and limits: Shorter TCRB CDR3s, moderately but significantly so, were found in Type 1 diabetes patients in all four CD4+ subsets.

These receptors' antigens are unknown. The authors reverse transcribed all of the isolated RNA, so sequencing captured expressed TCRB transcripts. TCRdb's copy holds only in-frame clones and misses some; the assay was immunoSEQ multiplex PCR. The sample yields hundreds of thousands of clones, around 15% seen once. Sequencing was performed on naive CD4+ T cells from blood. These receptors were collected from a man in his late teens or twenties with type 1 diabetes.

The chain has TRBV7-2 and TRBJ1-3; no definite D call. V was cut by 5 bases and J by 3 bases, with 11 bases left in between. The CDR3 covers 14 residues. CDR1 is SGHTA and CDR2 is FQGNSA in the germline V gene. The CDR3 is CASSPSTGGNTIYF. Written as DNA, the CDR3 is TGTGCCAGCAGCCCCTCGACTGGTGGAAACACCATATATTTT.

This clone showed up just a few times. Within the sample, other DNA sequences also encode this same CDR3. The rearrangement uses TRBV30 and TRBJ1-2, with TRBD1 as a possible D gene (5 bases). V was clipped by 2 bases and J by 5 bases, with 9 bases between them. Germline V gives CDR1 GTSNPN, CDR2 SVGIG (reference sequence). The CDR3 contains 12 residues. CDR3 DNA sequence: TGTGCCTGGAGTAGAGGGGCGTATGGCTACACCTTC. Amino acids: CAWSRGAYGYTF.

This chain links TRBV7-9 with TRBJ2-3; the D gene is possibly TRBD2 (5 bases). CDR1 SEHNR and CDR2 FQNEAQ come from the germline V gene (reference sequence). The CDR3 has 15 amino acids. The V end lost 3 bases, the J end lost 4 bases, and 14 bases lay between the germline ends. The CDR3 DNA follows: TGTGCCAGCAGCTTTTGGACTGGTGTGGCAGATACGCAGTATTTT. It is translated as CASSFWTGVADTQYF. The whole variable domain, remainder taken from reference TRBV7-9 and TRBJ2-3, is DTGVSQNPRHKITKRGQNVTFRCDPISEHNRLYWYRQTLGQGPEFLTYFQNEAQLEKSRLLSDRFSAERPKGSFSTLEIQRTEQGDSAMYLCASSFWTGVADTQYFGPGTRLTVL.

The rearrangement uses TRBV7-9 and TRBJ2-5, with no clear D. Germline values: CDR1 SEHNR, CDR2 FQNEAQ (reference sequence). The V end lost 5 bases, the J end lost 3 bases, and 10 bases lay between the germline ends. The CDR3 extends over 13 amino acids. For the CDR3, the DNA is TGTGCCAGCAGCCCGTGGACGGAAGAGACCCAGTACTTC. Residues: CASSPWTEETQYF.

V gene TRBV29-1 combines with J gene TRBJ2-5; perhaps TRBD2 as D (5 bases). This CDR3 has 13 residues. Germline CDR1 SQVTM, CDR2 ANQGSEA. V was pared by 1 base and J by 4 bases, with 10 bases between. The CDR3 reads CSVEGADLETQYF. CDR3 bases: TGCAGCGTTGAAGGGGCGGACTTAGAGACCCAGTACTTC. The entire variable domain, with the rest obtained from reference TRBV29-1 and TRBJ2-5, is as follows: SAVISQKPSRDICQRGTSLTIQCQVDSQVTMMFWYRQQPGQSLTLIATANQGSEATYESGFVIDKFPISRPNLTFSTLTVSNMSPEDSSIYLCSVEGADLETQYFGPGTRLLVL.

This clone was seen a handful of times. The chain joins TRBV6-6 to TRBJ2-7; 7 bases are a match to TRBD2. Trimming at V came to 0 bases and at J to 3 bases, leaving 5 bases not matched to a gene. From germline, CDR1 is MNHNY and CDR2 SVGAGI (reference sequence). This CDR3 is 15 amino acids long. CDR3 coding DNA: TGTGCCAGCAGTTACTCTGGGACTACCGACTACGAGCAGTACTTC. It yields the protein CASSYSGTTDYEQYF.

The genes are TRBV18 and TRBJ1-1; 7 bases agree with TRBD1. The CDR3 extends over 13 amino acids. The V and J ends lost 6 bases and 6 bases, in that order; junction bases with no gene match: 7. Per germline, CDR1 KGHSH and CDR2 LQKENI. Here the CDR3 DNA reads TGTGCCAGCTCCCCGACAACAGGGGCTGAAGCTTTCTTT. This sequence encodes CASSPTTGAEAFF.

This clone was detected only a few times. This chain links TRBV25-1 with TRBJ2-1; TRBD2 matches at 9 bases. V was pared by 2 bases and J by 7 bases, with 9 bases of the junction left unmatched. This CDR3 comprises 16 residues. CDR1 is MGHDK, CDR2 SYGVNS, per germline. CDR3 loop: CASSEPMGTSRNEQFF. CDR3 coding DNA: TGTGCCAGCAGTGAACCCATGGGGACTAGCCGGAATGAGCAGTTCTTC.

This chain links TRBV25-1 with TRBJ2-5; D gene uncertain. The CDR3 runs 12 residues. V lost 0 bases and J lost 4, with 3 bases in between. Germline loops: CDR1 MGHDK, CDR2 SYGVNS. The CDR3 nucleotides read TGTGCCAGCAGTGAATATCGAGAGACCCAGTACTTC. As protein: CASSEYRETQYF.